The 14 T cell receptor beta chains below were found in one sample sequenced in a study of cytomegalovirus exposure and HLA in healthy donors. Primers: 60 Vbeta forward and 13 Jbeta reverse. The table came from immunoSEQ multiplex PCR; TCRdb's copy has only in-frame clones and leaves some out. The sample comprises around 70,000 clones, about three quarters of which are singletons, and around 10% rests with the top ten. Sequencing was carried out using PBMCs. These receptor sequences come from a male donor in good health and CMV-seropositive.

The chain uses TRBV19 and TRBJ2-5; D is uncertain. Germline V lookup: CDR1 LNHDA, CDR2 SQIVND (reference sequence). This CDR3 is built from 13 residues. Trimming removed 6 bases from V and 2 bases from J, with 10 bases in between. DNA of the CDR3: TGTGCCAGTAGCCGTGGGCTACAAGAGACCCAGTACTTC. It translates to CASSRGLQETQYF.

The chain joins TRBV19 to TRBJ2-5, with TRBD1 identical over 9 bases. CDR3 size: 14 residues. Germline loops: CDR1 LNHDA, CDR2 SQIVND (reference sequence). J was trimmed by 4 bases and V by 6 bases; bases with no gene match: 6. This CDR3 is CASRGQGRGETQYF. The CDR3 DNA sequence: TGTGCCAGTAGGGGACAGGGTAGGGGAGAGACCCAGTACTTC. The full variable domain, rest sourced from reference TRBV19 and TRBJ2-5, is DGGITQSPKYLFRKEGQNVTLSCEQNLNHDAMYWYRQDPGQGLRLIYYSQIVNDFQKGDIAEGYSVSREKKESFPLTVTSAQKNPTAFYLCASRGQGRGETQYFGPGTRLLVL.

This clone was seen just once. The V and J genes are TRBV27 and TRBJ1-1, with unresolved D. Trimming removed 6 bases from V and 2 bases from J, with 16 bases in between. The CDR3 runs 15 residues. Germline loops: CDR1 MNHEY, CDR2 SMNVEV (reference sequence). The CDR3 region is CASRLSRQPNTEAFF. The CDR3 DNA reads as TGTGCCAGCAGGCTAAGCAGGCAGCCAAACACTGAAGCTTTCTTT.

The chain carries TRBV30 and TRBJ1-1; a possible D gene is TRBD1 (6 bases). Germline CDR1 reads GTSNPN; CDR2 reads SVGIG (reference sequence). The CDR3 sequence is 14 residues long. V lost 4 bases, J lost 2 bases, and 14 bases lay in between. This CDR3 reads CAWKRTASNTEAFF. The CDR3 DNA is TGTGCCTGGAAGAGGACAGCATCAAACACTGAAGCTTTCTTT.

The V and J genes are TRBV30 and TRBJ2-6; D is ambiguous. This CDR3 is built from 12 residues. Germline V gene data show CDR1 as GTSNPN and CDR2 as SVGIG (reference sequence). The V end was cut by 4 bases, the J end by 4 bases, with 5 bases between. The CDR3 bases are TGTGCCTGGAACTCCGGGGCCAACGTCCTGACTTTC. Protein sequence: CAWNSGANVLTF.

This rearrangement joins TRBV30 to TRBJ2-6, with TRBD1 as a possible D gene (5 bases). Per the germline V gene, CDR1 is GTSNPN and CDR2 is SVGIG (reference sequence). This CDR3 region has 15 residues. The ends were cut back, 0 bases at V and 4 bases at J, with 10 bases in the middle. In nucleotides, the CDR3 is TGTGCCTGGAGTGTAGCAGGGTCCGGGGCCAACGTCCTGACTTTC. Amino acid sequence: CAWSVAGSGANVLTF.

The chain employs TRBV6-1 and TRBJ2-7; TRBD2 matches at 11 bases. The trim removed 3 bases at V and 0 bases at J, leaving 1 base unmatched. The CDR3 runs to 15 residues. The germline V gene has CDR1 MNHNS and CDR2 SASEGT. CDR3 nucleotides: TGTGCCAGCAGTGATACTAGCGGGAGCTCCTACGAGCAGTACTTC. Its protein is CASSDTSGSSYEQYF.

The rearrangement uses TRBV10-1 and TRBJ2-3; 9 nucleotides match TRBD1. Unmatched junction bases numbered 6, after V lost 6 bases and J lost 2 bases. Germline V CDR1 and CDR2: WNHNN, SYGVQD (reference sequence). The CDR3 has 15 residues. CDR3 in DNA: TGCGCCAGCAGCCTGGGACAGGGCGACACAGATACGCAGTATTTT. It codes for CASSLGQGDTDTQYF.

This chain joins TRBV7-2 and TRBJ1-5; the match to TRBD1 covers 7 bases. CDR3 length: 14 amino acids. Germline values: CDR1 SGHTA, CDR2 FQGNSA. V gave up 5 bases and J gave up 6 bases; unmatched junction bases: 7. The CDR3 loop is CASSARQGAQPQHF. CDR3 DNA: TGTGCCAGCAGCGCCAGACAGGGCGCTCAGCCCCAGCATTTT.

This rearrangement joins TRBV28 to TRBJ1-4; the match to TRBD1 covers 8 bases. This CDR3 is 14 amino acids long. Trimming at V came to 7 bases and at J to 7 bases, leaving 8 bases not matched to a gene. CDR1 MDHEN and CDR2 SYDVKM come from the germline V gene. The CDR3 here is CASKAGGASEKLFF. CDR3 nucleotide sequence: TGTGCCAGCAAGGCAGGGGGCGCAAGTGAAAAACTGTTTTTT.

V and J are TRBV7-9 and TRBJ2-2; D ambiguous. Germline V gene lookup returns CDR1 SEHNR and CDR2 FQNEAQ (reference sequence). This CDR3 has 13 residues. V lost 5 bases and J 7 bases, leaving 11 bases between the germline ends. The CDR3 sequence: CASSLQTGGELFF. The CDR3 region has the DNA TGTGCCAGCAGCCTCCAGACGGGCGGGGAGCTGTTTTTT.

As to this clone: Other nucleotide sequences in the sample specify the same CDR3. This sequence joins TRBV7-3 and TRBJ2-5; 8 bases are a match to TRBD2. The CDR3 contains 15 residues. Germline lookup yields CDR1 SGHTA and CDR2 FQGTGA. The J segment lost 4 bases and the V segment lost 4 bases, leaving 8 bases of the junction unmatched. CDR3 sequence: CASSSNGGARETQYF. CDR3 DNA sequence: TGTGCCAGCAGCTCAAACGGGGGGGCCCGAGAGACCCAGTACTTC.

The V call is TRBV12-5, the J call TRBJ2-4, with TRBD1 identical over 11 bases. V gave up 5 bases and J gave up 8 bases; unmatched junction bases: 5. The CDR3 length is 14 residues. Germline CDR1 reads LGHNT; CDR2 reads FRNRAP. CDR3 coding DNA: TGTGCTAGTGGTGCCCGGGACAGGGGGGACATTCAGTACTTC. It yields the protein CASGARDRGDIQYF.

The chain links TRBV6-6 to TRBJ2-7, with D tentatively TRBD2 (5 bases). This CDR3 spans 15 amino acids. CDR1 and CDR2 from the germline V gene are MNHNY and SVGAGI (reference sequence). V lost 2 bases and J lost 4, with 15 bases in between. CDR3 sequence (DNA): TGTGCCAGCAGTTACGGTGGGAGTAACACTTACGAGCAGTACTTC. This encodes CASSYGGSNTYEQYF.